Shown below are 27 T cell receptor beta chains from a single sample sequenced in a study of T-cell memory formation after mild COVID-19. TCRdb reprocessed the 5' RACE reads with MiXCR, giving one entry per CDR3 protein. The table lists just over 350,000 distinct CDR3 sequences, about 15% of them singletons. Specimen: PBMCs or a T cell subset sorted from them (not recorded which). These receptors were obtained from a man aged 18-30 years who had mild COVID-19 (a few samples of this study predate the infection). Cell type and time point are not known.

This clonotype was detected a few times. The chain joins TRBV12-3 or TRBV12-4 to TRBJ2-5, with TRBD2 matching 9 bases. V lost 6 bases to trimming and J lost 4 bases; unmatched junction nucleotides: 6. The CDR3 length is 14 residues. In DNA, the CDR3 is TGTGCCAGCAGGGTCTCAGCGGGGGGAGAGACCCAGTACTTC. This sequence encodes CASRVSAGGETQYF.

This chain joins TRBV3-1 and TRBJ2-3; 10 bases line up with TRBD2. CDR3 length equals 16 residues. Germline CDR1 is LGHDT and CDR2 is YNNKEL (reference sequence). V trimming: 3 bases; J trimming: 5 bases; junction bases outside the gene matches: 8. The CDR3 DNA follows: TGTGCCAGCAGCCACACCGGACTAGCGGCTATAGATACGCAGTATTTT. Its translation is CASSHTGLAAIDTQYF.

This clonotype was seen a few times. V and J are TRBV5-1 and TRBJ2-5; D possibly corresponds to TRBD1 (6 bases). V dropped 0 bases and J dropped 3 bases, with 15 bases sitting between them. Germline values: CDR1 SGHRS, CDR2 YFSETQ. This CDR3 region has 16 residues. CDR3 DNA sequence: TGCGCCAGCAGCTTGGGGGCCTCTTCAGGGGAAGAGACCCAGTACTTC. Protein product: CASSLGASSGEETQYF.

The chain recombines TRBV11-2 with TRBJ2-7; the D gene could be TRBD1 or TRBD2 (5 bases each). The length of the CDR3 is 14 residues. The ends were cut back, 5 bases at V and 6 bases at J, with 17 bases in the middle. Per germline, CDR1 SGHAT and CDR2 FQNNGV. This CDR3 reads CASSPPRERGEQYV. The CDR3 DNA reads as TGTGCCAGCAGCCCCCCCAGGGAGCGTGGCGAGCAGTACGTC.

In this sample, this clonotype turned up a few times. The chain has TRBV4-2 and TRBJ1-2, with D possibly being TRBD1 (5 bases). Trimming left V 6 bases short and J 8 bases short, with 16 bases between. In germline, CDR1 is LGHNA, CDR2 YNFKEQ. This CDR3 spans 13 amino acids. The CDR3 bases are TGTGCCAGCAGTCGAGGGGTATTGGGAGGCTACACCTTC. This sequence encodes CASSRGVLGGYTF.

There are many counts of this clonotype. The V call is TRBV7-9, the J call TRBJ2-2, with 10 bases identical to TRBD2. The ends lost 5 bases at V and 7 bases at J; junction bases unmatched: 10. CDR1 is SEHNR, CDR2 FQNEAQ, per germline (reference sequence). This CDR3 region has 16 residues. CDR3 amino acids: CASSPQPSGGIGELFF. The CDR3, as DNA: TGTGCCAGCAGCCCCCAGCCTAGCGGGGGAATCGGGGAGCTGTTTTTT. Together with reference TRBV7-9 and TRBJ2-2, the CDR3 gives the full variable domain: DTGVSQNPRHKITKRGQNVTFRCDPISEHNRLYWYRQTLGQGPEFLTYFQNEAQLEKSRLLSDRFSAERPKGSFSTLEIQRTEQGDSAMYLCASSPQPSGGIGELFFGEGSRLTVL.

The V and J genes are TRBV2 and TRBJ2-5; a possible D gene is TRBD1 (5 bases). This CDR3 comprises 15 residues. CDR1 and CDR2 (germline): SNHLY, FYNNEI. Deletions cut 4 bases from V and 4 bases from J, with 16 bases between. This CDR3 is CASSAQGGVGETQYF. In nucleotides, the CDR3 is TGTGCCAGCAGTGCCCAGGGTGGAGTAGGAGAGACCCAGTACTTC.

This clonotype has a count of ten or more. The chain links TRBV12-3 or TRBV12-4 to TRBJ2-1; a weak D match, TRBD1 (6 bases). The CDR3 sequence is 13 residues long. V was pared by 6 bases and J by 9 bases, with 15 bases between. The CDR3 nucleotides are TGTGCCAGCAGACTTAAACAGGGTACTGAGCAGTTCTTC. This gives the protein CASRLKQGTEQFF.

This clonotype was picked up many times. This chain links TRBV7-2 with TRBJ2-1, with TRBD2 identical over 8 bases. Germline trimming cut 3 bases from V and 7 bases from J; bases unmatched to any gene: 14. The CDR3 extends over 17 amino acids. Germline values: CDR1 SGHTA, CDR2 FQGNSA. The CDR3 DNA sequence: TGTGCCAGCAGCTTCGCCCTCGGCAGCGGGAGTACAAATGAGCAGTTCTTC. Its translation is CASSFALGSGSTNEQFF.

This clonotype was detected only a few times. Here the CDR3 DNA reads TGCGCCAGCAGCTTGGAGTTCGACACCGGGGAGCTGTTTTTT. It encodes CASSLEFDTGELFF. The V gene is TRBV5-1, the J gene TRBJ2-2, with D unresolved. Germline values: CDR1 SGHRS, CDR2 YFSETQ. V was cut by 0 bases and J by 3 bases, with 6 bases left in between. This CDR3 has 14 residues.

The rearrangement uses TRBV12-5 and TRBJ2-7; no reliable D call. Germline CDR1 reads LGHNT; CDR2 reads FRNRAP. This CDR3 contains 13 residues. Trimming left V 1 base short and J 4 bases short, with 8 bases between. CDR3 residues: CASGLGRSYEQYF. CDR3 in DNA: TGTGCTAGTGGTTTGGGCAGGTCGTACGAGCAGTACTTC. Drawing the rest from reference TRBV12-5 and TRBJ2-7, the complete variable domain is DARVTQTPRHKVTEMGQEVTMRCQPILGHNTVFWYRQTMMQGLELLAYFRNRAPLDDSGMPKDRFSAEMPDATLATLKIQPSEPRDSAVYFCASGLGRSYEQYFGPGTRLTVT.

The chain joins TRBV7-9 to TRBJ2-5, with D unresolved. V was pared by 3 bases and J by 4 bases, with 12 bases between. This CDR3 comprises 14 residues. Germline lookup yields CDR1 SEHNR and CDR2 FQNEAQ (reference sequence). The CDR3 protein is CASSFERVTETQYF. For the CDR3, the DNA is TGTGCCAGCAGCTTTGAAAGGGTCACAGAGACCCAGTACTTC.

The chain links TRBV5-1 to TRBJ2-1; TRBD2 matches 11 bases. V lost 5 bases, J lost 6 bases, and 13 bases stayed unmatched. The CDR3 is 17 residues long. Per the germline V gene, CDR1 is SGHRS and CDR2 is YFSETQ. The CDR3 sequence: CASRTSGAYRRSNEQFF. The CDR3 DNA reads as TGCGCCAGCAGGACTAGCGGGGCCTATCGTCGGTCCAATGAGCAGTTCTTC.

The chain joins TRBV5-6 to TRBJ1-1; TRBD1 is a possible D gene (5 bases). V shed 2 bases and J shed 0 bases, with 8 bases lying between them. The germline gives CDR1 SGHDT, CDR2 YYEEEE. The length of the CDR3 is 14 residues. CDR3 in DNA: TGTGCCAGCAGCTTCGTGACAGTGAACACTGAAGCTTTCTTT. This encodes CASSFVTVNTEAFF.

The V call is TRBV2, the J call TRBJ2-7; a possible D gene is TRBD2 (5 bases). Between the trimmed V and J ends, which lost 6 bases and 6 bases, there was a span of 12 bases. The CDR3 sequence is 12 residues long. Germline V CDR1 and CDR2: SNHLY, FYNNEI. The CDR3, as DNA: TGTGCCAGCAGCGGGGTTCTGGTCGAGCAGTACTTC. This codes for CASSGVLVEQYF.

This clonotype was counted at least ten times. The chain couples TRBV6-5 to TRBJ2-1; possibly TRBD2 for D (5 bases). The CDR3 has 14 amino acids. Trimming left V 6 bases short and J 6 bases short, with 15 bases between. Germline CDR1 MNHEY, CDR2 SVGAGI. Here the CDR3 DNA reads TGTGCCAGCAGCACGTCACTAGTCGGCAATGAGCAGTTCTTC. Translation: CASSTSLVGNEQFF.

This clonotype was seen many times. The V call is TRBV5-5, the J call TRBJ1-2; 10 bases fit TRBD1. The CDR3 extends over 14 amino acids. J was trimmed by 5 bases and V by 4 bases; bases with no gene match: 5. From germline, CDR1 is SGHKS and CDR2 YYEKEE (reference sequence). The CDR3 sequence is CASSPPGQGYGYTF. The CDR3 DNA sequence: TGTGCCAGCAGCCCACCGGGACAGGGGTATGGCTACACCTTC.

This clonotype has more than one count but fewer than ten. The rearrangement links TRBV2 to TRBJ1-4; no reliable D call. Between the trimmed V and J ends, which lost 3 bases and 0 bases, there was a span of 2 bases. The CDR3 covers 13 residues. Germline values: CDR1 SNHLY, CDR2 FYNNEI. The CDR3 here is CASSDPTNEKLFF. The CDR3 bases are TGTGCCAGCAGTGACCCAACTAATGAAAAACTGTTTTTT.

The V call is TRBV2, the J call TRBJ1-1; 7 bases align to TRBD1. The trim removed 5 bases at V and 1 base at J, leaving 7 bases unmatched. Germline V lookup: CDR1 SNHLY, CDR2 FYNNEI. The CDR3 runs to 15 residues. CDR3 sequence (DNA): TGTGCCAGCAGTTACAGGGGCGGTAGGAACACTGAAGCTTTCTTT. Protein product: CASSYRGGRNTEAFF.

In this sample, this clonotype turned up many times. The V and J genes are TRBV10-3 and TRBJ1-1; D is possibly TRBD1 (6 bases). This CDR3 region has 13 residues. Germline V CDR1 and CDR2: ENHRY, SYGVKD. V lost 7 bases and J lost 5, with 14 bases in between. The CDR3 bases are TGTGCCATCAACCATGGTAGGGGGACTGAAGCTTTCTTT. Encoded protein: CAINHGRGTEAFF.

This chain connects TRBV19 to TRBJ2-1; D is possibly TRBD2 (5 bases). V lost 6 bases to trimming and J lost 6 bases, with 21 bases between them. The CDR3 length is 16 residues. Germline V CDR1 and CDR2: LNHDA, SQIVND (reference sequence). The CDR3 nucleotides read TGTGCCAGTAGGGAGGTGGGTTGGCAGGATGGCAATGAGCAGTTCTTC. Its translation is CASREVGWQDGNEQFF.

The CDR3 nucleotides are TGTGCCAGCAGGAAGGGACTAGCGAGCGACAATGAGCAGTTCTTC. Its protein product is CASRKGLASDNEQFF. The chain employs TRBV6-5 and TRBJ2-1; TRBD2 agrees at 10 bases. Per germline, CDR1 MNHEY and CDR2 SVGAGI. V was clipped by 6 bases and J by 5 bases; unmatched bases: 7. This CDR3 contains 15 residues.

This clonotype was seen more than once but under ten times. This rearrangement joins TRBV24-1 to TRBJ2-7, with 8 bases lining up with TRBD1. V lost 4 bases, J lost 6 bases, and 7 bases stayed unmatched. The CDR3 runs to 14 residues. Germline lookup yields CDR1 KGHDR and CDR2 SFDVKD. CDR3 sequence reads: CATSDRSGGGEQYV. For the CDR3, the DNA is TGTGCCACCAGTGACCGGTCAGGGGGCGGCGAGCAGTACGTC.

This chain uses TRBV7-3 with TRBJ2-2; 8 bases map to TRBD1. After removal of 0 bases from V and 3 bases from J, the junction contained 6 bases not matched to a gene. The CDR3 is 17 amino acids. The germline gives CDR1 SGHTA, CDR2 FQGTGA. The chain's CDR3 is CASSLTPDRAYTGELFF. The CDR3 DNA follows: TGTGCCAGCAGCTTAACGCCGGACAGGGCTTACACCGGGGAGCTGTTTTTT.

This clonotype was observed a few times. The chain recombines TRBV7-9 with TRBJ1-2; a weak D match, TRBD1 (5 bases). The CDR3 runs to 13 residues. Trimming took off 3 bases at V and 6 bases at J, with 11 bases between the two ends. Germline V CDR1 and CDR2: SEHNR, FQNEAQ (reference sequence). Here the CDR3 reads CASSLEGFHGYTF. As DNA, the CDR3 is TGTGCCAGCAGCTTGGAGGGGTTCCATGGCTACACCTTC.

The chain employs TRBV14 and TRBJ2-3; a weak D match, TRBD2 (5 bases). Germline V gene data show CDR1 as SGHDN and CDR2 as FVKESK. This CDR3 spans 16 amino acids. The V and J ends lost 1 base and 0 bases respectively, with 11 bases between them. The CDR3 sequence: CASSQASSLSTDTQYF. Written as DNA, the CDR3 is TGTGCCAGCAGCCAAGCTAGCAGCCTAAGCACAGATACGCAGTATTTT. The full variable domain, with the rest looked up from reference TRBV14 and TRBJ2-3, is EAGVTQFPSHSVIEKGQTVTLRCDPISGHDNLYWYRRVMGKEIKFLLHFVKESKQDESGMPNNRFLAERTGGTYSTLKVQPAELEDSGVYFCASSQASSLSTDTQYFGPGTRLTVL.

The V and J genes are TRBV7-2 and TRBJ2-1; D is unresolved. Between the trimmed V and J ends, which lost 4 bases and 5 bases, there was a span of 15 bases. The CDR3 has 15 amino acids. In germline, CDR1 is SGHTA, CDR2 FQGNSA. The CDR3 loop is CASSSTASRNNEQFF. The CDR3 DNA sequence: TGTGCCAGCAGCTCCACAGCCTCTCGGAACAATGAGCAGTTCTTC.